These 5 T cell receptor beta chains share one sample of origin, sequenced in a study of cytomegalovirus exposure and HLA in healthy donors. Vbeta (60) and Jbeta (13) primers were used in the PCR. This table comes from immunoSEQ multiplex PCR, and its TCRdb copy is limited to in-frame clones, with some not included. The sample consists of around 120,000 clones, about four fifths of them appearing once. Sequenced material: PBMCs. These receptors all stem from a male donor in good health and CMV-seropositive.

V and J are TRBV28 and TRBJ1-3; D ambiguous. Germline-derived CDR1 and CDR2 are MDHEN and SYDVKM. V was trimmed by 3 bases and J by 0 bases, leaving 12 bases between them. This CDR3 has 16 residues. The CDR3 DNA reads TGTGCCAGCAGTTTTCAGGCAGGATACTCTGGAAACACCATATATTTT. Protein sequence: CASSFQAGYSGNTIYF. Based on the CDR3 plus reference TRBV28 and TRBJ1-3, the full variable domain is DVKVTQSSRYLVKRTGEKVFLECVQDMDHENMFWYRQDPGLGLRLIYFSYDVKMKEKGDIPEGYSVSREKKERFSLILESASTNQTSMYLCASSFQAGYSGNTIYFGEGSWLTVV.

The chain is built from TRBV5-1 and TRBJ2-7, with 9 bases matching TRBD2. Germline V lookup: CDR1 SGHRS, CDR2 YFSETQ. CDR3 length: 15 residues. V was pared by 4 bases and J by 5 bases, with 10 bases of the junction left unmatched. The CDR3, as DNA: TGCGCCAGCAGCGCCATCAGCGGGAGGACTAACGAGCAGTACTTC. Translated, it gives CASSAISGRTNEQYF.

CDR3 sequence reads: CASSLIVVGLETYEQYF. For the CDR3, the DNA is TGTGCCAGCAGCTTAATTGTCGTGGGGCTCGAGACCTACGAGCAGTACTTC. This sequence joins TRBV7-8 and TRBJ2-7; D is perhaps TRBD1 (5 bases). Trimming took 2 bases from V and 2 from J, leaving 19 bases between them. Germline loops: CDR1 SGHVS, CDR2 FQNEAQ. This CDR3 has 17 amino acids.

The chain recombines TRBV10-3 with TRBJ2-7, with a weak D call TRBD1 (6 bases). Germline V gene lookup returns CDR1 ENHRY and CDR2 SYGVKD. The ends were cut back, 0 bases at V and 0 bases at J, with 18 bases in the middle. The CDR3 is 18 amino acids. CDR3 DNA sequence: TGTGCCATCAGTGAGTCGATGGGGGCACCGGCACTCTCCTACGAGCAGTACTTC. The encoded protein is CAISESMGAPALSYEQYF.

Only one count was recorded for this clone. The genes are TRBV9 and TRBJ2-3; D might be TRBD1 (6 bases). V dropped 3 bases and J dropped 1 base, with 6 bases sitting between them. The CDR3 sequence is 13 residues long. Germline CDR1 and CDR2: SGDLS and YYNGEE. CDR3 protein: CASSEGGTDTQYF. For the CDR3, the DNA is TGTGCCAGCAGCGAGGGGGGCACAGATACGCAGTATTTT.